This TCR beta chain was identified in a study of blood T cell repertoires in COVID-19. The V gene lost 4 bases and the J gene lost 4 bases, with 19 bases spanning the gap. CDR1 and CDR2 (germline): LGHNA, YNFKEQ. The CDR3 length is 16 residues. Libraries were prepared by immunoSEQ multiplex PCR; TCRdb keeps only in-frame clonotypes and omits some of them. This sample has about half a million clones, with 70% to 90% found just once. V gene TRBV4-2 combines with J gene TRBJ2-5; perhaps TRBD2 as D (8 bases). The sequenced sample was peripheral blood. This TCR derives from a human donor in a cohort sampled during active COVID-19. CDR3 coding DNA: TGTGCCAGCAGCCCCGGGACTAGTAGGGGGCGAGAGACCCAGTACTTC. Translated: CASSPGTSRGRETQYF.